This T cell receptor (beta chain) was recovered during a study of shared clonotypes between healthy human individuals. This CDR3 has 16 residues. Germline CDR1 and CDR2: SGHAT and FQNNGV. Trimming removed 3 bases from V and 5 bases from J; junction bases left unmatched: 3. The repertoire was sequenced with immunoSEQ multiplex PCR; TCRdb's copy has only in-frame clones and lacks some. The data hold around 1 million clones, with 60% to 85% observed a single time. The TCR comes from a young man in good health. Sequenced material: memory CD4+ T cells sorted from blood. Subset of the sample: CD45RA-negative fraction. The rearrangement uses TRBV11-2 and TRBJ2-3, with TRBD2 matching 15 bases. The chain's CDR3 is CASSFGLAGGLDTQYF. For the CDR3, the DNA is TGTGCCAGCAGCTTCGGACTAGCGGGAGGGCTAGATACGCAGTATTTT.